This TCR beta chain emerged from a study of T cell changes during pregnancy in multiple sclerosis. The protocol was immunoSEQ multiplex PCR, while the TCRdb copy is restricted to in-frame clones and leaves out a portion. This table has tens of thousands of clones, approximately 96% appearing once. V gave up 7 bases and J gave up 3 bases, with 10 bases separating them. Germline lookup yields CDR1 SNHLY and CDR2 FYNNEI. The CDR3 is 12 amino acids. This TCR came from a female donor with multiple sclerosis, enrolled in a pregnancy study. Material: peripheral blood, obtained in the second trimester of pregnancy. The gene calls are TRBV2 and TRBJ2-7; D not resolved. The DNA of the CDR3 is TGTGCCAGCACGAGCACCTTCTACGAGCAGTACTTC. As protein: CASTSTFYEQYF.